This TCR beta chain was identified during a study of persistence of HIV-infected CD4 T cells. As for the study in general: Suppressive ART had lasted a median of around eight years.

V lost 3 bases and J lost 3; bases outside the gene matches: 2. From germline, CDR1 is SGHVS and CDR2 FNYEAQ. The CDR3 length is 14 residues. Cells were stimulated nonspecifically with anti-CD3/anti-CD28 magnetic beads. Sorting selected CD4+ T cells upregulating both CD40 ligand and CD69. Notes on this clone: Its antigen is unknown.

The immunoSEQ assay was version 4, run in survey mode. Sequencing was performed with immunoSEQ multiplex PCR; in TCRdb, only in-frame clones are kept and a portion is missing. The sample holds around 39,000 clones; approximately 88% are singletons and the top ten take just over 1%. The V gene is TRBV7-6, the J gene TRBJ2-1, with 7 bases that match TRBD2. Material: CD4+ T cells sorted from PBMCs after roughly 18-hour stimulation, obtained from a patient who received antiretroviral therapy. This sequence was found in an adult man with HIV who was CMV-seropositive. The CDR3 DNA reads as TGTGCCAGCAGCTTGGGGGGGGACTACAATGAGCAGTTCTTC. This gives the protein CASSLGGDYNEQFF.